This T cell receptor beta chain was identified in a study of T cell responses to AZD1222 COVID-19 vaccine. TCRdb keeps only in-frame clones here, not all; method: immunoSEQ multiplex PCR. The table records about 85,000 clones, 65% to 90% of them present only once. This CDR3 is built from 15 residues. Germline V gene sequence: CDR1 SNHLY, CDR2 FYNNEI. V lost 6 bases and J lost 0, with 12 bases in between. This TCR derives from an adult in good health. The chain has TRBV2 and TRBJ2-1, with TRBD1 as a possible D gene (6 bases). The material sequenced was peripheral blood, taken on day 0 of AZD1222 vaccination. The CDR3 DNA is TGTGCCAGCAGAGAGACAGGTTCCTCCTACAATGAGCAGTTCTTC. This encodes CASRETGSSYNEQFF.